These T cell receptor beta chains were read from a single sample in a study of graft-versus-host responses after intestinal transplantation. Their target antigens are unknown. This table comes from immunoSEQ multiplex PCR, and its TCRdb copy is limited to in-frame clones, with some not included. The sample comprises over 85,000 clones, roughly 91% of which are singletons, and approximately 0.18% rests with the top ten. Sequenced material: unstimulated CD4+ T cells sorted from spleen or lymph node cells, taken before transplant. The receptors come from a human donor who was the organ donor for an intestinal transplant. Each CDR3 is given without its conserved first and last residue. A D gene is named only where the DNA matches it firmly.

CDR3 | V | D | J
ASSGTANTEAF | TRBV18 | TRBD1 | TRBJ1-1
ASSYRQGNTEAF | TRBV6-6 | TRBD1 | TRBJ1-1
ASSQDQRTGKNTGELF | TRBV4-2 | - | TRBJ2-2
ASSLGRRGIETQY | TRBV7-2 | TRBD2 | TRBJ2-5
ASSPLPGGTEAF | TRBV18 | TRBD1 | TRBJ1-1
ASRTAGGADTQY | TRBV4-2 | TRBD2 | TRBJ2-3
ASSLGQQINTGELF | TRBV27 | - | TRBJ2-2
AIRQETYNEQF | TRBV10-3 | - | TRBJ2-1
ASSFSQRSGAKGYT | TRBV6-5 | - | TRBJ1-2
ASSGDRGHTEAF | TRBV7-2 | TRBD1 | TRBJ1-1
ASSPWTGAYEQY | TRBV6-5 | TRBD1 | TRBJ2-7
ASSLWMTGLNGYT | TRBV5-5 | TRBD1 | TRBJ1-2
ASSEALGGTEAF | TRBV6-1 | - | TRBJ1-1
ASSSSGAREQF | TRBV7-2 | - | TRBJ2-1
ASSLGQPIYNEQF | TRBV5-1 | - | TRBJ2-1
ASGLVNILRGLGNTEAF | TRBV12-5 | - | TRBJ1-1
ASRFTSGASYEQY | TRBV28 | TRBD2 | TRBJ2-7
ASSLMGEGYEQY | TRBV7-2 | TRBD2 | TRBJ2-7
ASSPSGRNQPQH | TRBV18 | - | TRBJ1-5
ASRRVGNTEAF | TRBV27 | - | TRBJ1-1
ASSGRKRGPNEQF | TRBV5-4 | TRBD2 | TRBJ2-1
ASSLRSSGGTDTQY | TRBV5-1 | TRBD2 | TRBJ2-3
ASSLRQAGYGYT | TRBV27 | - | TRBJ1-2
ASSHEQGRGYT | TRBV5-4 | - | TRBJ1-2
SASGTGEQY | TRBV20-1 | TRBD1 | TRBJ2-7
ASRPPDRLNYGYT | TRBV28 | - | TRBJ1-2
ASRFGAGSYQPQH | TRBV6-4 | - | TRBJ1-5
ASMAGGTDTQY | TRBV2 | TRBD2 | TRBJ2-3
SVVFTAGPYEQY | TRBV29-1 | - | TRBJ2-7
AIRQGSYGYT | TRBV10-3 | - | TRBJ1-2
ASRGGIALDTQY | TRBV4-1 | TRBD2 | TRBJ2-3
ASSFGRAYGYT | TRBV27 | - | TRBJ1-2
ASTPPRTDVDGGNTEAF | TRBV7-9 | - | TRBJ1-1
ASSPGRLDSPLH | TRBV7-3 | - | TRBJ1-6
ASSAGTRSYEQY | TRBV6-1 | - | TRBJ2-7
ASKGEGRSPLH | TRBV28 | - | TRBJ1-6
ASSQRTSGGSNEQF | TRBV4-1 | TRBD2 | TRBJ2-1
ATSSGTPYEQY | TRBV15 | - | TRBJ2-7
ASSPRSGDWYTDTQY | TRBV18 | TRBD2 | TRBJ2-3
ASSLGRTGYGYT | TRBV7-2 | TRBD1 | TRBJ1-2
ASSQKSGPRPRGSYNEQF | TRBV9 | - | TRBJ2-1
ASSQDSGRDSSYEQY | TRBV4-3 | TRBD1 | TRBJ2-7
ASSLGGGGTDTQY | TRBV27 | TRBD2 | TRBJ2-3
ASRRAGTSNTGELF | TRBV6-6 | - | TRBJ2-2